This T cell receptor (beta chain) was retrieved from a study of Graves' ophthalmopathy and Graves' hyperthyroidism. Thyroid ultrasound, orbital computed tomography, TRAb, serum thyroxine and clinical symptoms formed the basis of diagnosis. Study-wide findings and caveats: Ophthalmopathy was separated from stable hyperthyroidism by a 13-signature model with approximately 91% sensitivity and approximately 79% specificity. Also, most clonotypes expanded in the thyroid above 0.001 frequency appeared in blood.

RNA transcripts yielded amplified TCR beta CDR3 regions. Second-round multiplex PCR came after first-round RT-PCR with HTBI primers. TCRdb used MiXCR to reprocess the multiplex PCR reads, holding one entry per CDR3 protein. The sample lists roughly 1.1 million distinct CDR3 sequences, about two fifths occurring once. This clonotype was observed many times. Its antigen is not known. Germline V gene data show CDR1 as DFQATT and CDR2 as SNEGSKA (reference sequence). With 4 bases removed from V and 7 bases from J, the gap between germline ends came to 19 bases. The CDR3 contains 14 residues. The J gene is TRBJ2-5, the V gene TRBV20-1; no clear D. Sequences were obtained from peripheral blood or thyroid tissue (not recorded which). The TCR was taken from an adult man with Graves' hyperthyroidism. CDR3 DNA sequence: TGCAGTGCTAAGCCCCCCAGCCAATGGGGGACCCAGTACTTC. Protein sequence: CSAKPPSQWGTQYF.